The clone carrying this T cell receptor beta chain has just one count. The CDR3 totals 15 residues. Per germline, CDR1 MNHEY and CDR2 SVGAGI. V lost 3 bases to trimming and J lost 6 bases, with 15 bases between them. The data were taken from a study of blood T cell repertoires in COVID-19. For the study at large: Some COVID-19 samples were acute and others convalescent; all came from the United States, Italy and Spain.

Per the authors' pipeline: Quantification of nucleated cells was approximated via reference gene primer amplification. Only in-frame clones appear in the TCRdb table, and some are missing; sequencing was by immunoSEQ multiplex PCR. The V and J calls and clone size are taken from that table; D and trimming were inferred from the DNA. The sample shows about 89,000 clones, about three quarters of them seen only once. Sequencing input: peripheral blood. This receptor was obtained from a human donor in a cohort sampled during active COVID-19. V usage is TRBV6-5 and J usage is TRBJ2-1, with a weak D call TRBD2 (6 bases). CDR3 sequence reads: CASSYGGAGPNEQFF. CDR3 bases: TGTGCCAGCAGTTATGGCGGGGCGGGGCCCAATGAGCAGTTCTTC.